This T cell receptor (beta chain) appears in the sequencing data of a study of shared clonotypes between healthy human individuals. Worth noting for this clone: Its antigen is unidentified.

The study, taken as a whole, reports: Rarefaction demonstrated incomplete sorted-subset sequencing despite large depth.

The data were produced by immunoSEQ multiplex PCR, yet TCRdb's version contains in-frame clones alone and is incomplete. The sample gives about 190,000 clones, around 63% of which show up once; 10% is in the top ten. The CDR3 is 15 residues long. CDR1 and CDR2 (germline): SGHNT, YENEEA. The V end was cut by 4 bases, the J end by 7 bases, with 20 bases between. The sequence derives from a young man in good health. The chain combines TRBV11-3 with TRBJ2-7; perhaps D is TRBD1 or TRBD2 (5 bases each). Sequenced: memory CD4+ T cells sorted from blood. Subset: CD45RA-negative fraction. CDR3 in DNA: TGTGCCAGCAGCTCCTTCCGGGACCCTCGGGGTGAGCAGTACTTC. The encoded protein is CASSSFRDPRGEQYF.